Listed below are T cell receptor beta chains from one sample, sequenced in a study of CD8+ T cells in alopecia areata. The table came from immunoSEQ multiplex PCR; TCRdb's copy has only in-frame clones and leaves some out. Of about 94,000 clones in the sample, about two thirds were seen once. The sequences come from CD8+ T cells sorted from blood, collected at approximately week 45, from a patient treated with tofacitinib. All receptors derive from a human donor with alopecia areata. Both conserved end residues are part of each CDR3. A D gene is named only where the DNA matches it firmly. Some rows mark clone size as missing; the rest say once, few, many or name a class of expanded clone.

d_gene	j_gene	abundance	v_gene	CDR3aa	CDR3nt
.	TRBJ2-1	.	TRBV4-3	CASSLESYNEQFF	TGCGCCAGCAGCCTAGAGAGCTACAATGAGCAGTTCTTC
.	TRBJ1-5	.	TRBV7-9	CASSSQGLNQPQHF	TGTGCCAGCAGCTCACAGGGTCTCAATCAGCCCCAGCATTTT
.	TRBJ1-1	.	TRBV7-9	CASSLIREENTEAFF	TGTGCCAGCAGCTTAATAAGGGAAGAGAACACTGAAGCTTTCTTT
.	TRBJ2-7	.	TRBV11-2	CASSFRDEQYF	TGTGCCAGCAGCTTCAGGGACGAGCAGTACTTC
.	TRBJ2-5	.	TRBV10-2	CASSGETQYF	TGCGCCAGCAGTGGGGAGACCCAGTACTTC
TRBD1	TRBJ1-2	.	TRBV13	CASSPGQGRARRDGYTF	TGTGCCAGCAGCCCAGGACAGGGAAGGGCCAGAAGGGATGGCTACACCTTC
TRBD1	TRBJ1-2	.	TRBV10-2	CASATDRVNGYTF	TGCGCCAGCGCGACGGACAGGGTAAATGGCTACACCTTC
.	TRBJ2-1	.	TRBV7-3	CASSSTSRSSYNEQFF	TGTGCCAGCAGCTCGACCAGCAGGAGCTCCTACAATGAGCAGTTCTTC
TRBD2	TRBJ2-7	.	TRBV4-1	CASSRLGEGYEQYF	TGCGCCAGCAGCCGCCTGGGGGAGGGCTACGAGCAGTACTTC
.	TRBJ1-2	.	TRBV5-1	CASSLEEGRRANPPNYGYTF	TGCGCCAGCAGCTTGGAAGAAGGTAGACGTGCCAACCCTCCTAACTATGGCTACACCTTC
.	TRBJ1-2	.	TRBV5-1	CASSSDGGIYGYTF	TGCGCCAGCAGCTCGGACGGTGGGATCTATGGCTACACCTTC
.	TRBJ1-5	.	TRBV7-2	CASSLGGTNQPQHF	TGTGCCAGCAGCTTAGGAGGGACGAATCAGCCCCAGCATTTT
TRBD1	TRBJ1-2	.	TRBV4-3	CASSQDGGQGEDYTF	TGCGCCAGCAGCCAAGATGGGGGACAGGGGGAGGACTACACCTTC
.	TRBJ2-7	.	TRBV29-1	CSVDDGEYEQYF	TGCAGCGTTGACGATGGGGAATACGAGCAGTACTTC
.	TRBJ1-6	.	TRBV30	CAWDRGSYNSPLHF	TGTGCCTGGGATAGGGGGTCCTATAATTCACCCCTCCACTTT
.	TRBJ2-7	.	TRBV4-3	CASSQAKEASYEQYF	TGCGCCAGCAGCCAAGCGAAGGAAGCCTCCTACGAGCAGTACTTC
.	TRBJ2-6	.	TRBV19	CASSTGANVLTF	TGTGCCAGTAGTACTGGGGCCAACGTCCTGACTTTC
.	TRBJ1-1	.	TRBV7-2	CASSLAMNTEAFF	TGTGCCAGCAGCTTGGCCATGAACACTGAAGCTTTCTTT
.	TRBJ1-2	.	TRBV30	CAWSEGTAGGYTF	TGTGCCTGGAGCGAGGGAACCGCAGGAGGCTACACCTTC
.	TRBJ1-1	few	TRBV7-9	CASSLASPQKNTEAFF	TGTGCCAGCAGCTTAGCGAGTCCGCAAAAGAACACTGAAGCTTTCTTT
.	TRBJ1-1	once	TRBV29-1	CSVVEGEAFF	TGCAGCGTTGTAGAGGGGGAAGCTTTCTTT
.	TRBJ2-7	.	TRBV30	CAWSVGGGYEQYF	TGTGCCTGGAGTGTCGGAGGGGGATACGAGCAGTACTTC
.	TRBJ1-5	few	TRBV4-1	CASSQGPFGPVHF	TGCGCCAGCAGCCAAGGTCCCTTTGGACCCGTGCATTTT
TRBD2	TRBJ2-1	once	TRBV7-2	CASLAGRTEQFF	TGTGCCAGCTTAGCGGGGCGGACAGAGCAGTTCTTC
.	TRBJ1-1	.	TRBV11-3	CASSPRLGTEAFF	TGTGCCAGCAGCCCGCGGCTGGGCACTGAAGCTTTCTTT
TRBD2	TRBJ2-3	.	TRBV7-8	CASSLAGGSDTQYF	TGTGCCAGCAGCTTAGCGGGGGGGTCAGATACGCAGTATTTT
.	TRBJ1-2	.	TRBV30	CAWSVVLSDGYTF	TGTGCCTGGAGTGTGGTCCTCTCGGATGGCTACACCTTC
.	TRBJ1-1	.	TRBV30	CAWSIGAEAFF	TGTGCCTGGAGTATCGGGGCGGAAGCTTTCTTT
.	TRBJ2-6	.	TRBV11-2	CASSLGAGGNVLTF	TGTGCCAGCAGCTTAGGGGCAGGGGGGAACGTCCTGACTTTC
.	TRBJ1-2	.	TRBV5-6	CASSLGESYGYTF	TGTGCCAGCAGCTTGGGGGAGTCCTATGGCTACACCTTC
.	TRBJ2-7	.	TRBV11-2	CASSPGQSSYEQYF	TGTGCCAGCAGCCCTGGACAGAGCTCCTACGAGCAGTACTTC
TRBD2	TRBJ2-7	.	TRBV29-1	CSVVGTSGGDPYEQYF	TGCAGCGTTGTTGGGACTAGCGGGGGCGATCCCTACGAGCAGTACTTC
TRBD1	TRBJ2-7	.	TRBV29-1	CSAMRGTGDGEQYF	TGCAGCGCGATGCGTGGGACAGGCGACGGCGAGCAGTACTTC
TRBD1	TRBJ1-4	.	TRBV25-1	CASSAPDRVGEKLFF	TGTGCCAGCAGTGCACCGGACAGGGTAGGGGAAAAACTGTTTTTT
TRBD2	TRBJ2-3	.	TRBV4-1	CASSQDRGGPNTQYF	TGCGCCAGCAGCCAAGATCGCGGGGGGCCGAATACGCAGTATTTT
.	TRBJ2-3	.	TRBV30	CAWSPRLNTQYF	TGTGCCTGGAGTCCAAGACTGAATACGCAGTATTTT
.	TRBJ2-7	.	TRBV6-5	CASSTTTANEQYF	TGTGCCAGCAGTACAACGACAGCGAACGAGCAGTACTTC
.	TRBJ1-2	.	TRBV6-4	CASSDGHSYGYTF	TGTGCCAGCAGTGACGGGCACAGCTATGGCTACACCTTC
TRBD2	TRBJ2-7	.	TRBV27	CASSRGGSQQYF	TGTGCCAGCAGCCGAGGCGGGAGCCAGCAGTACTTC
.	TRBJ2-7	few	TRBV7-6	CASSLGQEIPYEQYF	TGTGCCAGCAGCTTAGGACAGGAGATCCCCTACGAGCAGTACTTC
.	TRBJ1-4	few	TRBV10-3	CAISESTGRANEKLFF	TGTGCCATCAGTGAGTCGACGGGTCGGGCTAATGAAAAACTGTTTTTT
TRBD2	TRBJ2-3	few	TRBV29-1	CSTAGGSADTQYF	TGCAGCACAGCGGGGGGAAGCGCAGATACGCAGTATTTT
.	TRBJ1-1	.	TRBV15	CATQVKGDWNTEAFF	TGTGCCACCCAGGTAAAGGGTGATTGGAACACTGAAGCTTTCTTT
TRBD1	TRBJ1-4	.	TRBV13	CASSRRQGINEKLFF	TGTGCCAGCAGCCGTCGACAGGGGATAAATGAAAAACTGTTTTTT
TRBD1	TRBJ2-7	few	TRBV11-2	CASSFQQTGEMYEQYF	TGTGCCAGCAGCTTCCAACAGACAGGGGAAATGTACGAGCAGTACTTC
TRBD2	TRBJ2-5	.	TRBV4-1	CASSQETSGGETQYF	TGCGCCAGCAGCCAGGAGACTAGCGGGGGGGAGACCCAGTACTTC
.	TRBJ1-4	.	TRBV6-6	CASNPFGEKLFF	TGTGCCAGCAATCCCTTTGGTGAAAAACTGTTTTTT
.	TRBJ1-1	once	TRBV4-3	CASSQGAFLNTEAFF	TGCGCCAGCAGCCAGGGAGCGTTTTTGAACACTGAAGCTTTCTTT
.	TRBJ1-5	.	TRBV19	CASSILDPISPQHF	TGTGCCAGTAGTATCTTGGACCCAATTTCGCCCCAGCATTTT
.	TRBJ2-6	once	TRBV15	CATSRASNPGLNVLTF	TGTGCCACCAGCAGAGCCTCTAATCCAGGCCTCAACGTCCTGACTTTC
.	TRBJ2-7	few	TRBV14	CASSQDDNLGQASSYEQYF	TGTGCCAGCAGCCAAGATGACAATCTAGGGCAGGCCAGCTCCTACGAGCAGTACTTC
TRBD1	TRBJ1-2	.	TRBV11-2	CASSLGRTGDPYYGYTF	TGTGCCAGCAGCTTAGGCCGGACAGGGGATCCCTACTATGGCTACACCTTC
TRBD1	TRBJ1-1	.	TRBV14	CASSDVGDRTNTEAFF	TGTGCCAGCAGCGATGTCGGGGACAGAACGAACACTGAAGCTTTCTTT